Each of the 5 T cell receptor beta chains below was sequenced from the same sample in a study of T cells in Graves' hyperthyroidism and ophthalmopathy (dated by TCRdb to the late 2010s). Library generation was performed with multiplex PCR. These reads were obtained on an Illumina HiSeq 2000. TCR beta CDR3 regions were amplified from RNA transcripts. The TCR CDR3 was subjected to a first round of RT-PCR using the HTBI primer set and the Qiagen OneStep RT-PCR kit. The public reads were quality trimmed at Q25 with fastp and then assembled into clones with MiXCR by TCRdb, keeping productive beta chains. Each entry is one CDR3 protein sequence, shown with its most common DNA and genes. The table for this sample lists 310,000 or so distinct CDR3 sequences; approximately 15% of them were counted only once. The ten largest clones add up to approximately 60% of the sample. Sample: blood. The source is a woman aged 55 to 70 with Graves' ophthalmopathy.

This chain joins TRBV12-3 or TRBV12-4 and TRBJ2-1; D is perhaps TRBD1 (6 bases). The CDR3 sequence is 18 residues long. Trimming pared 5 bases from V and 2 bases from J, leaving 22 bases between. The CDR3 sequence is CASSPTFLRDTTYNEQFF. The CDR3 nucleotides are TGTGCCAGCAGTCCAACATTCCTACGGGACACGACCTACAATGAGCAGTTCTTC.

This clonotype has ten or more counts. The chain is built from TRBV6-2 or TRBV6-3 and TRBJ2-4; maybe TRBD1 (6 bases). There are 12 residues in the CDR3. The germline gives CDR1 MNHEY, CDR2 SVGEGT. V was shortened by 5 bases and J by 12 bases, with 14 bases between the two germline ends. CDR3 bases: TGTGCCAGCAGTACAACCGGGACAACTCAGTACTTC. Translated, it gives CASSTTGTTQYF.

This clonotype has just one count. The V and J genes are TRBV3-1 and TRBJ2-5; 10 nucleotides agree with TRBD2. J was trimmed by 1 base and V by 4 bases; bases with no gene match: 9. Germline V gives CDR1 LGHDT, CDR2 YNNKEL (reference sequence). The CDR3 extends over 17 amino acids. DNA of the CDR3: TGTGCCAGCAGCCTTCAGGGAATAGCGGGAGGCCAAGAGACCCAGTACTTC. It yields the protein CASSLQGIAGGQETQYF.

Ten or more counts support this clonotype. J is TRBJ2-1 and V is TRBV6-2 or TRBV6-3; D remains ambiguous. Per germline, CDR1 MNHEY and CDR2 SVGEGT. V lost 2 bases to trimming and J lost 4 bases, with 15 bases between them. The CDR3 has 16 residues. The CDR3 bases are TGTGCCAGCAGTTACAGAGTCCAGCGCTCATACAATGAGCAGTTCTTC. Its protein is CASSYRVQRSYNEQFF.

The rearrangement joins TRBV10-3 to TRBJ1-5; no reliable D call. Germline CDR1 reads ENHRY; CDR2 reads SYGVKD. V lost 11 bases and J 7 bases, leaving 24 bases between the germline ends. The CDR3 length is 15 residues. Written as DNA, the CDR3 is TGTGCCGGCACTTCCCTAGCCGGATTCAGCCAGCCCCAGCATTTT. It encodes CAGTSLAGFSQPQHF.